A single sample is the source of the 32 T cell receptor beta chains below, sequenced in a study of T-cell reconstitution after alpha-beta-depleted transplantation in children. TCRbeta library construction was performed incorporating unique molecular identifiers. One entry per CDR3 protein, called by TCRdb with MiXCR from the PCR reads. This table has about 72,000 distinct CDR3 sequences, roughly 6.6% appearing once. The source was PBMCs from the stem cell graft donor, collected from the stem cell graft. The receptors were gathered from a human donor who donated a stem cell graft to a child with acute lymphoblastic leukemia.

The table lists this clonotype with many counts. The chain couples TRBV7-6 to TRBJ1-6, with D possibly matching TRBD1 (6 bases). CDR1 is SGHVS and CDR2 is FNYEAQ in the germline V gene. Trimming stripped 5 bases from V and 1 base from J, with 15 bases between. This CDR3 region has 17 residues. CDR3 amino acids: CASSEPAQGSYNSPLHF. In DNA form, the CDR3 reads TGTGCCAGCAGCGAGCCGGCCCAGGGGTCCTATAATTCACCCCTCCACTTT.

The chain employs TRBV28 and TRBJ1-5; the D gene is possibly TRBD1 (6 bases). In germline, CDR1 is MDHEN, CDR2 SYDVKM. V was pared by 2 bases and J by 5 bases, with 13 bases between. This CDR3 contains 15 residues. This chain's CDR3 is CASSLLDRTDQPQHF. CDR3 DNA sequence: TGTGCCAGCAGTTTACTTGACAGGACGGATCAGCCCCAGCATTTT.

The chain links TRBV6-5 to TRBJ1-2, with D possibly being TRBD1 (5 bases). The germline V and J ends were trimmed by 6 bases and 6 bases, with 29 bases remaining between them. The CDR3 has 18 amino acids. Germline V gene lookup returns CDR1 MNHEY and CDR2 SVGAGI. CDR3 amino acids: CASSLLGTKLSKADGYTF. Here the CDR3 DNA reads TGTGCCAGCAGCCTACTCGGGACTAAACTGTCCAAGGCTGATGGCTACACCTTC.

At least ten counts were recorded for this clonotype. The genes are TRBV6-5 and TRBJ1-2; 7 bases agree with TRBD1. The germline V gene encodes CDR1 MNHEY and CDR2 SVGAGI. The J segment lost 4 bases and the V segment lost 2 bases, leaving 13 bases of the junction unmatched. The CDR3 consists of 17 residues. The DNA for the CDR3 is TGTGCCAGCAGTTACGGAGCCCCAACAGGGGACCCCTATGGCTACACCTTC. This gives the protein CASSYGAPTGDPYGYTF.

This chain connects TRBV3-1 to TRBJ1-4; 9 bases line up with TRBD1. There are 15 residues in the CDR3. Trimming cost V 4 bases and J 8 bases; bases outside gene matches: 8. CDR1 LGHDT and CDR2 YNNKEL come from the germline V gene (reference sequence). CDR3 region: CASSLTGGSEEKLFF. CDR3 DNA: TGTGCCAGCAGCCTAACAGGGGGCTCTGAAGAAAAACTGTTTTTT.

This clonotype was seen at least ten times. CDR3 residues: CASSLYVRYEQYF. CDR3 sequence (DNA): TGTGCCAGCAGTTTATACGTTCGGTACGAGCAGTACTTC. The chain couples TRBV27 to TRBJ2-7; D not resolved. Germline V CDR1 and CDR2: MNHEY, SMNVEV (reference sequence). Trimming cost V 1 base and J 4 bases, with 8 bases left between them. This CDR3 comprises 13 residues.

This clonotype was observed at least ten times. The chain couples TRBV5-1 to TRBJ2-3; TRBD1 or TRBD2 may be the D gene (6 bases each). Germline V gene sequence: CDR1 SGHRS, CDR2 YFSETQ. CDR3 length: 15 amino acids. The V end lost 7 bases, the J end lost 3 bases, and 18 bases lay between the germline ends. CDR3 nucleotide sequence: TGCGCCAGCTTCGGAGGAGGGGGGACTACAGATACGCAGTATTTT. Protein: CASFGGGGTTDTQYF.

This clonotype was counted between two and nine times. The V and J genes are TRBV7-8 and TRBJ2-7, with 8 positions matching TRBD1. The CDR3 has 16 amino acids. The V and J ends lost 5 bases and 0 bases, in that order; junction bases with no gene match: 9. The germline V gene encodes CDR1 SGHVS and CDR2 FQNEAQ. The CDR3 loop reads CASSPSGGRSSYEQYF. CDR3 nucleotides: TGTGCCAGCAGCCCCTCAGGGGGCCGTAGCTCCTACGAGCAGTACTTC. Drawing the rest from reference TRBV7-8 and TRBJ2-7, the complete variable domain is GAGVSQSPRYKVAKRGQDVALRCDPISGHVSLFWYQQALGQGPEFLTYFQNEAQLDKSGLPSDRFFAERPEGSVSTLKIQRTQQEDSAVYLCASSPSGGRSSYEQYFGPGTRLTVT.

This clonotype was seen a handful of times. V gene TRBV5-5 combines with J gene TRBJ1-5; 9 bases map to TRBD1. Germline trimming cut 3 bases from V and 3 bases from J; bases unmatched to any gene: 7. Germline V gives CDR1 SGHKS, CDR2 YYEKEE (reference sequence). The CDR3 has 16 amino acids. The CDR3 sequence is CASSSGTGLFNQPQHF. The CDR3 nucleotides read TGTGCCAGCAGCTCCGGGACAGGGCTTTTCAATCAGCCCCAGCATTTT.

This clonotype has ten or more counts. This rearrangement joins TRBV5-1 to TRBJ2-1; the match to TRBD2 covers 8 bases. CDR3 size: 15 residues. J was trimmed by 1 base and V by 7 bases; bases with no gene match: 7. Per the germline V gene, CDR1 is SGHRS and CDR2 is YFSETQ. The CDR3: CASDPGTSSYNEQFF. The CDR3 nucleotides read TGCGCCAGCGACCCCGGGACTAGTTCCTACAATGAGCAGTTCTTC.

This clonotype occurred many times. In nucleotides, the CDR3 is TGTGCCAGCAGCTTAGAAGGGGGGAGTGTCCACGAGCAGTACTTC. This codes for CASSLEGGSVHEQYF. This chain links TRBV13 with TRBJ2-7, with D perhaps assigned TRBD1 or TRBD2 (6 bases each). The germline gives CDR1 PRHDT, CDR2 FYEKMQ (reference sequence). This CDR3 comprises 15 residues. The ends were cut back, 1 base at V and 5 bases at J, with 15 bases in the middle. The variable domain in full, with the rest retrieved from reference TRBV13 and TRBJ2-7, is AAGVIQSPRHLIKEKRETATLKCYPIPRHDTVYWYQQGPGQDPQFLISFYEKMQSDKGSIPDRFSAQQFSDYHSELNMSSLELGDSALYFCASSLEGGSVHEQYFGPGTRLTVT.

This clonotype was seen a handful of times. The chain recombines TRBV11-2 with TRBJ2-3; 10 bases align to TRBD1. The CDR3 runs 18 residues. Germline V CDR1 and CDR2: SGHAT, FQNNGV. Trimming took 5 bases from V and 5 from J; bases not matched to a gene: 16. Here the CDR3 DNA reads TGTGCCAGCAGCGCCACATTGTGGGACAGGGGAGGGGGAGATACGCAGTATTTT. This encodes CASSATLWDRGGGDTQYF.

This clonotype has a count of ten or more. The CDR3 DNA reads TGTGCCAGCAGCGTAGACAGGGGACAGCCCCAGCATTTT. Its protein is CASSVDRGQPQHF. This rearrangement joins TRBV7-2 to TRBJ1-5; TRBD1 aligns across 8 bases. CDR1 is SGHTA and CDR2 is FQGNSA in the germline V gene. The CDR3 spans 13 residues. The ends lost 5 bases at V and 7 bases at J; junction bases unmatched: 4. The variable domain in full, with the rest retrieved from reference TRBV7-2 and TRBJ1-5, is GAGVSQSPSNKVTEKGKDVELRCDPISGHTALYWYRQSLGQGLEFLIYFQGNSAPDKSGLPSDRFSAERTGGSVSTLTIQRTQQEDSAVYLCASSVDRGQPQHFGDGTRLSIL.

In this sample, this clonotype turned up many times. V and J are TRBV19 and TRBJ2-1; 12 nucleotides line up with TRBD2. CDR3 length: 18 residues. Germline V gene lookup returns CDR1 LNHDA and CDR2 SQIVND (reference sequence). V lost 3 bases to trimming and J lost 6 bases; unmatched junction nucleotides: 12. This chain's CDR3 is CASSMGSSGRVWGNEQFF. As DNA, the CDR3 is TGTGCCAGTAGTATGGGGTCTAGCGGGAGGGTATGGGGCAATGAGCAGTTCTTC.

This clonotype was seen at least ten times. V and J are TRBV12-3 or TRBV12-4 and TRBJ1-1; 8 bases are shared with TRBD1. V dropped 4 bases and J dropped 5; count of bases not matched to a gene: 6. This CDR3 is 14 amino acids long. For the CDR3, the DNA is TGTGCCAGCAGTTACAACAGGGGGGGGACTGAAGCTTTCTTT. This sequence encodes CASSYNRGGTEAFF.

The chain has TRBV28 and TRBJ2-1, with 7 bases identical to TRBD2. CDR1 is MDHEN, CDR2 SYDVKM, per germline. The CDR3 consists of 14 residues. V shed 4 bases and J 3 bases; nucleotides not matched to a gene: 3. Written as DNA, the CDR3 is TGTGCCAGCAGTTCCGGGACTATCTACAATGAGCAGTTCTTC. As protein: CASSSGTIYNEQFF. The full variable domain, rest sourced from reference TRBV28 and TRBJ2-1, is DVKVTQSSRYLVKRTGEKVFLECVQDMDHENMFWYRQDPGLGLRLIYFSYDVKMKEKGDIPEGYSVSREKKERFSLILESASTNQTSMYLCASSSGTIYNEQFFGPGTRLTVL.

There are many counts of this clonotype. The CDR3 DNA sequence: TGTGCCAGTGGCCCAGGGATCTATGGCTACACCTTC. This sequence encodes CASGPGIYGYTF. The chain combines TRBV12-3 or TRBV12-4 with TRBJ1-2; D is possibly TRBD1 (5 bases). Trimming took off 9 bases at V and 4 bases at J, with 12 bases between the two ends. This CDR3 is 12 amino acids long.

This clonotype was counted at least ten times. The rearrangement links TRBV12-3 or TRBV12-4 to TRBJ1-1; 10 bases fit TRBD1. The V segment lost 4 bases and the J segment 4 bases; nucleotides outside the gene matches: 6. This CDR3 has 15 amino acids. CDR3 coding DNA: TGTGCCAGCAGTTCTACGACAGGGGGCACCACTGAAGCTTTCTTT. Translated, it gives CASSSTTGGTTEAFF.

There are many counts of this clonotype. The genes are TRBV20-1 and TRBJ2-3, with 11 bases lining up with TRBD2. Germline lookup yields CDR1 DFQATT and CDR2 SNEGSKA (reference sequence). The CDR3 is 14 residues long. Trimming took 5 bases from V and 3 from J; bases not matched to a gene: 4. CDR3 in DNA: TGCAGTGCTGTAGCGGGAGGGCCAACAGATACGCAGTATTTT. It translates to CSAVAGGPTDTQYF.

This clonotype has just a few counts. A read error may be the cause here, since a much bigger clone is one base away. The V and J genes are TRBV2 and TRBJ1-1; unclear D gene. CDR1 is SNHLY and CDR2 is FYNNEI in the germline V gene. The V and J ends lost 7 bases and 5 bases respectively, with 20 bases between them. This CDR3 has 15 amino acids. CDR3 nucleotide sequence: TGTGCCAGCAAGCCTCACCCCACAGATCAGACTGAAGCTTTCTTT. It yields the protein CASKPHPTDQTEAFF.

At least ten counts were recorded for this clonotype. Here the CDR3 reads CASSDLRRDTEAFF. CDR3 coding DNA: TGTGCCAGCAGTGATCTTCGACGGGACACTGAAGCTTTCTTT. V is TRBV25-1 and J is TRBJ1-1; D gene unclear. V was clipped by 3 bases and J by 3 bases, with 11 bases between them. CDR1 MGHDK and CDR2 SYGVNS come from the germline V gene. This CDR3 is built from 14 residues.

This clonotype was picked up a small number of times. The chain carries TRBV3-1 and TRBJ2-1; 7 bases agree with TRBD1. Germline V gives CDR1 LGHDT, CDR2 YNNKEL (reference sequence). This CDR3 is 15 amino acids long. The V gene end was trimmed by 2 bases and the J gene end by 2 bases; junction bases not matched to a gene: 3. CDR3 coding DNA: TGTGCCAGCAGCCAACCCGGGACAGCCTACAATGAGCAGTTCTTC. Protein: CASSQPGTAYNEQFF.

This clonotype appeared many times. This sequence joins TRBV7-2 and TRBJ1-6; D is ambiguous. The V end was cut by 3 bases, the J end by 9 bases, with 6 bases between. The length of the CDR3 is 12 residues. Germline V lookup: CDR1 SGHTA, CDR2 FQGNSA. CDR3 protein: CASSLFPSPLHF. The CDR3 DNA reads TGTGCCAGCAGCTTGTTCCCTTCACCCCTCCACTTT.

This clonotype was detected ten times or more. The V gene is TRBV18, the J gene TRBJ2-7, with D uncertain. The germline V gene encodes CDR1 KGHSH and CDR2 LQKENI. The CDR3 covers 14 residues. V was trimmed by 0 bases and J by 2 bases, leaving 8 bases between them. The CDR3, as DNA: TGTGCCAGCTCACCACCGGGTCTAGCCTACGAGCAGTACTTC. Amino acids: CASSPPGLAYEQYF.

This clonotype was recorded many times. This chain joins TRBV20-1 and TRBJ2-1, with 9 bases matching TRBD1. Germline trimming cut 7 bases from V and 0 bases from J; bases unmatched to any gene: 1. Germline CDR1 and CDR2: DFQATT and SNEGSKA (reference sequence). The CDR3 is 13 amino acids. This CDR3 reads CSVGQGSYNEQFF. In DNA, the CDR3 is TGCAGTGTGGGACAGGGCTCCTACAATGAGCAGTTCTTC.

The table lists this clonotype with many counts. The chain employs TRBV11-2 and TRBJ2-1; 10 nucleotides agree with TRBD2. The CDR3 spans 19 residues. The ends lost 2 bases at V and 5 bases at J; junction bases unmatched: 15. The V gene's germline CDR1 is SGHAT and CDR2 FQNNGV. CDR3 sequence (DNA): TGTGCCAGCAGCTTAAGGGACCGAACTCTAGCGGGAGTCGACAATGAGCAGTTCTTC. Its protein product is CASSLRDRTLAGVDNEQFF.

This chain uses TRBV7-2 with TRBJ2-2, with D tentatively TRBD1 (6 bases). CDR3 size: 15 residues. V lost 5 bases to trimming and J lost 5 bases, with 15 bases between them. In germline, CDR1 is SGHTA, CDR2 FQGNSA. The CDR3 sequence: CASSPTGTLTGELFF. CDR3 DNA: TGTGCCAGCAGCCCCACGGGGACACTGACCGGGGAGCTGTTTTTT.

There are many counts of this clonotype. The CDR3 coding sequence is TGTGCCAGCAGTTACAGGACCTCACGTACAAATGAAAAACTGTTTTTT. Protein sequence: CASSYRTSRTNEKLFF. This chain links TRBV6-5 with TRBJ1-4; D is uncertain. Germline CDR1 reads MNHEY; CDR2 reads SVGAGI. The CDR3 runs 16 residues. The V and J ends lost 2 bases and 5 bases respectively, with 15 bases between them.

This clonotype was counted ten times or more. V and J are TRBV6-2 or TRBV6-3 and TRBJ2-7; 9 positions match TRBD1. Trimming removed 7 bases from V and 2 bases from J; junction bases left unmatched: 6. This CDR3 region has 14 residues. The germline V gene has CDR1 MNHEY and CDR2 SVGEGT. The CDR3 is CASNGQGRTYEQYF. CDR3 DNA sequence: TGTGCCAGCAACGGACAGGGGCGTACCTACGAGCAGTACTTC.

This clonotype has a count of ten or more. The chain joins TRBV10-3 to TRBJ1-1; D is perhaps TRBD1 (5 bases). The CDR3 covers 13 residues. Germline V lookup: CDR1 ENHRY, CDR2 SYGVKD. The V end was cut by 10 bases, the J end by 3 bases, with 15 bases between. The CDR3: CATRRGADTEAFF. As DNA, the CDR3 is TGTGCCACCCGCCGAGGGGCGGACACTGAAGCTTTCTTT.

This clonotype was detected many times. The V gene is TRBV7-9, the J gene TRBJ1-3; D call uncertain. This CDR3 comprises 16 residues. V was trimmed by 7 bases and J by 0 bases, leaving 16 bases between them. Germline loops: CDR1 SEHNR, CDR2 FQNEAQ (reference sequence). CDR3 protein: CASTPTVGVSGNTIYF. The CDR3 DNA is TGTGCCAGCACCCCCACCGTAGGAGTCTCTGGAAACACCATATATTTT.

The sample holds many counts of this clonotype. This chain uses TRBV29-1 with TRBJ2-5; possible D gene TRBD1, 6 bases. Germline CDR1 is SQVTM and CDR2 is ANQGSEA. With 7 bases removed from V and 3 bases from J, the gap between germline ends came to 15 bases. This CDR3 has 13 residues. The DNA of the CDR3 is TGCAGCGCCCGGGGATGGACAGAAGAGACCCAGTACTTC. Its protein is CSARGWTEETQYF.